This is a list of T cell receptor beta chains from one sample in a study of a mutant IDH1 vaccine in newly diagnosed glioma. Here immunoSEQ multiplex PCR was the method, and the copy in TCRdb shows in-frame clones only, minus some. Seen here are roughly 70,000 clones, approximately 88% observed once, and the top ten hold roughly 9%. The antigens of these receptors remain unknown. The sample was PBMCs, taken from a glioma patient whose treatment included an IDH1 peptide vaccine. These receptor sequences come from a woman in her forties or fifties with glioma. CDR3s include the opening cysteine and the closing phenylalanine or tryptophan. The D gene is left open where the match is weak. Clone size, where shown, is once, few, many, or a class for clones that have expanded.

>TRBV5-5|.|TRBJ1-5|.
TGTGCCAGCTTTCAAACATTCCGGACAGAACCACAGCCCCAGCATTTT
CASFQTFRTEPQPQHF
>TRBV7-2|.|TRBJ2-1|.
TGTGCCAGCAGCTTAGAAGGTTCGTACAATGAGCAGTTCTTC
CASSLEGSYNEQFF
>TRBV7-2|TRBD2|TRBJ2-1|.
TGTGCCAGCAGTAGTAGCGGGGGGGCTGATAATGAGCAGTTCTTC
CASSSSGGADNEQFF
>TRBV7-2|.|TRBJ2-7|once
TGTGCCAGCAGCTCCCCCCAATTAAACTACGAGCAGTACTTC
CASSSPQLNYEQYF
>TRBV5-1|.|TRBJ1-5|.
TGCGCCAGCAGCCCGTTTGGGCCCACACGGGGCGATCAGCCCCAGCATTTT
CASSPFGPTRGDQPQHF
>TRBV27|.|TRBJ1-6|once
TGTGCCAGCAGGGGTGGGCCCTCCTCACCCCTCCACTTT
CASRGGPSSPLHF
>TRBV7-2|.|TRBJ1-1|.
TGTGCCAGCAGCCAGTACGGGCGGACGAACACTGAAGCTTTCTTT
CASSQYGRTNTEAFF
>TRBV2|.|TRBJ1-1|.
TGTGCCAGCAGCCCTATAAGGGCAGCGAACACTGAAGCTTTCTTT
CASSPIRAANTEAFF
>TRBV7-3|TRBD1|TRBJ1-1|.
TGTGCCAGCAGCCTGGACAGGGTAAACACTGAAGCTTTCTTT
CASSLDRVNTEAFF
>TRBV4-1|TRBD2|TRBJ2-5|.
TGCGCCAGCAGTCTAAGCGGGGTTGAGACCCAGTACTTC
CASSLSGVETQYF
>TRBV2|.|TRBJ1-2|.
TGTGCCAGCAGTGAGCACTATGGCTACACCTTC
CASSEHYGYTF
>TRBV7-9|.|TRBJ1-2|.
TGTGCCAGCAGCTTAGAGACGGGAAACTATGGCTACACCTTC
CASSLETGNYGYTF
>TRBV6-5|.|TRBJ2-7|.
TGTGCCAGCAGTTACTCGGGACCTAAATACGAGCAGTACTTC
CASSYSGPKYEQYF
>TRBV7-6|.|TRBJ2-7|few
TGTGCCAGCAGCCCTCAGAGGCACCAAGGCAGCGAGCAGTACTTC
CASSPQRHQGSEQYF
>TRBV11-2|.|TRBJ2-7|.
TGTGCCAGCAGCTCCACGAGGCGCGAGCAGTACTTC
CASSSTRREQYF
>TRBV11-2|TRBD1|TRBJ1-4|.
TGTGCCAGCAGCTTGGGGGACAGGGAGCATGAAAAACTGTTTTTT
CASSLGDREHEKLFF
>TRBV6-6|TRBD2|TRBJ2-3|.
TGTGCCAGCAGTTACCGAAACACTAGCGGGGGTTATACGCAGTATTTT
CASSYRNTSGGYTQYF
>TRBV10-3|.|TRBJ2-1|once
TGTGCCATCAGTGAATCAGGTGGAAACAATGAGCAGTTCTTC
CAISESGGNNEQFF
>TRBV27|.|TRBJ2-4|.
TGTGCCAGCAGTTTATCGATATATCCACCGAAAAACATTCAGTACTTC
CASSLSIYPPKNIQYF
>TRBV10-2|.|TRBJ1-3|once
TGCGCGAGCAGGGTGGCCGGAAACACCATATATTTT
CASRVAGNTIYF
>TRBV7-2|.|TRBJ2-1|.
TGTGCCAGCAGCTTAGAAGCAGGTGAGCAGTTCTTC
CASSLEAGEQFF
>TRBV6-4|.|TRBJ1-1|.
TGTGCCAGCAGTGAATTGCCGGAACAGGGTCAAGCTTTCTTT
CASSELPEQGQAFF
>TRBV9|.|TRBJ2-1|.
TGTGCCAGCAGCGTAGGCGGGCTCCCGGGGGATGAGCAGTTCTTC
CASSVGGLPGDEQFF
>TRBV27|TRBD1|TRBJ2-1|once
TGTGCCAGCAGTTTACGGGACAGGGGGTCCCACAATGAGCAGTTCTTC
CASSLRDRGSHNEQFF
>TRBV5-1|.|TRBJ1-1|.
TGCGCCAGCAGCTTGGGGGGGACGGATGTGAACACTGAAGCTTTCTTT
CASSLGGTDVNTEAFF
>TRBV5-1|.|TRBJ1-4|.
TGCGCCAGCAGCCTGGCGGGGGAAAAACTGTTTTTT
CASSLAGEKLFF
>TRBV11-1|.|TRBJ2-7|.
TGTGCCAGCAGCTTAGCCGCCTCCTACGAGCAGTACTTC
CASSLAASYEQYF
>TRBV28|.|TRBJ1-2|.
TGTGCCACCGGCTCTGAGGGCTACACCTTC
CATGSEGYTF
>TRBV14|TRBD1|TRBJ2-3|once
TGTGCCAGCAGCCGCACACGGACAGGGTCAATTATCACAGATACGCAGTATTTT
CASSRTRTGSIITDTQYF
>TRBV6-1|TRBD2|TRBJ2-5|.
TGTGCCAGCAGTGAAGCGCGGGGGGGACTAGGAAAAGAGACCCAGTACTTC
CASSEARGGLGKETQYF
>TRBV5-8|TRBD1|TRBJ2-3|.
TGTGCCAGCAGCCCGGGACAGGGGGAGGCAGATACGCAGTATTTT
CASSPGQGEADTQYF
>TRBV10-2|.|TRBJ2-2|.
TGCGCCAGCAGTGAGTCAGTAAAGTCACGGGAGCTGTTTTTT
CASSESVKSRELFF
>TRBV7-7|.|TRBJ2-1|.
TGTGCTAGCAGCTTAGCCGTTCAGGGTAAGAATGAGCAGTTCTTC
CASSLAVQGKNEQFF
>TRBV28|.|TRBJ2-2|medium-sized
TGTGCCAGCGCGGCCGGGGAGCTGTTTTTT
CASAAGELFF
>TRBV27|.|TRBJ2-5|.
TGTGCCAGCAGTTTAACTAAGGACACAGAAGAGACCCAGTACTTC
CASSLTKDTEETQYF
>TRBV6-5|.|TRBJ1-2|.
TGTGCCAGCGTGGGGGCACTGTCTATGAGCTACACCTTC
CASVGALSMSYTF